Listed below are T cell receptor beta chains from one sample, sequenced in a study of blood T cells in healthy people across ages. MiXCR, run by TCRdb on the 5' RACE reads, gives a single entry per CDR3 protein. The sample has over 600,000 distinct CDR3 sequences, 46% seen once. The sample was blood. The receptors originated from a man at least 80 years old in good health. Both conserved end residues are part of each CDR3. D genes are given only for firm matches. A clone size is listed for some rows: how often the clone was seen (once, few, many), or a class if it is expanded.

clone_size,v_call,d_call,j_call,cdr3_aa,cdr3_nt
-,TRBV7-2,TRBD2,TRBJ2-5,CASSPTTSARETQYF,TGTGCCAGCAGCCCCACGACTAGCGCAAGGGAGACCCAGTACTTC
-,TRBV20-1,-,TRBJ2-1,CSAREPHNEQFF,TGCAGTGCTAGAGAACCCCACAATGAGCAGTTCTTC
-,TRBV12-3/TRBV12-4,TRBD2,TRBJ2-1,CASSLSGVSGDEQFF,TGTGCCAGCAGTTTATCCGGGGTTAGCGGGGATGAGCAGTTCTTC
-,TRBV4-1,-,TRBJ1-3,CASSPSGFGNTIYF,TGCGCCAGCAGCCCCAGTGGATTTGGAAACACCATATATTTT
few,TRBV5-1,-,TRBJ2-7,CASSLNVARGNEQYF,TGCGCCAGCAGCTTGAACGTGGCAAGGGGGAACGAGCAGTACTTC
many,TRBV7-3,-,TRBJ2-3,CASSPGEVTDTQYF,TGTGCCAGCAGCCCAGGAGAGGTGACAGATACGCAGTATTTT
-,TRBV28,TRBD1,TRBJ2-3,CASSPDRVGTDTQYF,TGTGCCAGCAGTCCGGACAGGGTGGGCACAGATACGCAGTATTTT
-,TRBV7-3,TRBD2,TRBJ2-1,CASSLGAGDSYNEQFF,TGTGCCAGCAGCTTGGGAGCGGGGGACTCCTACAATGAGCAGTTCTTC
-,TRBV28,-,TRBJ2-1,CASTGPGGNEQFF,TGTGCCAGCACCGGACCCGGTGGCAATGAGCAGTTCTTC
few,TRBV3-1,-,TRBJ2-7,CASSQEQSADNYEQYF,TGTGCCAGCAGCCAGGAGCAGTCTGCGGATAACTACGAGCAGTACTTC
-,TRBV7-2,-,TRBJ2-7,CASSLEMATGFSYEQYF,TGTGCCAGCAGCTTAGAAATGGCAACAGGGTTCTCCTACGAGCAGTACTTC
-,TRBV7-2,-,TRBJ2-1,CASSLAVPGFDPEQFF,TGTGCCAGCAGCTTAGCTGTGCCCGGCTTCGACCCTGAGCAGTTCTTC